These T cell receptor beta chains were read from a single sample in a study of shared clonotypes between healthy human individuals. Clones were read by immunoSEQ multiplex PCR, and TCRdb kept only the in-frame ones, dropping some. Altogether under 750,000 clones are present, around 70% being singletons, with the ten largest covering over 1.5%. Source material: memory CD4+ T cells sorted from blood. Source of these receptors: a woman in her twenties or thirties in good health. CDR3s include the opening cysteine and the closing phenylalanine or tryptophan. The D gene is left open where the match is weak. A row's size may be missing; if present it is once, few, many or a size class.

v_gene	j_gene	len	abundance	d_gene	CDR3aa	CDR3nt
TRBV7-3	TRBJ2-1	16	NA	NA	CASSLIPTLLNNEQFF	TGTGCCAGCAGCTTAATCCCGACACTCCTTAACAATGAGCAGTTCTTC
TRBV7-8	TRBJ2-7	13	NA	NA	CASSLGPVNEQYF	TGTGCCAGCAGCTTAGGTCCCGTCAACGAGCAGTACTTC
TRBV27	TRBJ1-2	12	NA	NA	CASSAQGRGYTF	TGTGCCAGCAGTGCTCAGGGAAGGGGCTACACCTTC
TRBV29-1	TRBJ2-5	13	NA	NA	CSVEEQLKETQYF	TGCAGCGTTGAAGAACAGCTGAAAGAGACCCAGTACTTC
TRBV9	TRBJ2-2	14	few	NA	CASSAPTDTGELFF	TGTGCCAGCAGCGCACCGACAGACACCGGGGAGCTGTTTTTT
TRBV30	TRBJ2-5	13	NA	TRBD1	CAWARQGLETQYF	TGTGCCTGGGCCCGACAGGGGTTGGAGACCCAGTACTTC
TRBV11-1	TRBJ2-7	17	NA	NA	CASSLTGTSLSSYEQYF	TGTGCCAGCAGCTTAACGGGAACTAGCTTAAGCTCCTACGAGCAGTACTTC
TRBV2	TRBJ1-5	16	NA	NA	CASSDLTDDSNQPQHF	TGTGCCAGCAGTGACCTGACGGATGATAGCAATCAGCCCCAGCATTTT
TRBV2	TRBJ2-1	15	few	NA	CASSELQGSYNEQFF	TGTGCCAGCAGTGAATTACAGGGCTCCTACAATGAGCAGTTCTTC
TRBV27	TRBJ2-7	16	many	TRBD1	CASSFGPRQGTYEQYF	TGTGCCAGCAGTTTCGGCCCTCGACAGGGGACCTACGAGCAGTACTTC
TRBV5-1	TRBJ2-7	11	NA	NA	CASSLGLEQYF	TGCGCCAGCAGCTTGGGGCTAGAGCAGTACTTC
TRBV6-5	TRBJ1-5	15	few	NA	CASRGDGGRLQPQHF	TGTGCCAGCAGAGGAGACGGGGGGCGGTTACAGCCCCAGCATTTT
TRBV30	TRBJ2-7	12	NA	NA	CAWSLSSYEQYF	TGTGCCTGGAGTTTGAGCTCCTACGAGCAGTACTTC
TRBV28	TRBJ2-3	19	NA	TRBD1	CASKETGTGGVHPRNTQYF	TGTGCCAGCAAGGAGACCGGGACAGGGGGCGTGCATCCCCGAAATACGCAGTATTTT
TRBV27	TRBJ2-1	14	NA	NA	CASSLSGAYNEQFF	TGTGCCAGCAGTTTAAGTGGGGCCTACAATGAGCAGTTCTTC
TRBV19	TRBJ2-7	16	once	TRBD1	CASSSGAGQGSYEQYF	TGTGCCAGTAGTAGCGGCGCGGGACAGGGGTCCTACGAGCAGTACTTC
TRBV7-9	TRBJ2-2	12	NA	NA	CASSNQDGELFF	TGTGCCAGCAGCAATCAAGACGGGGAGCTGTTTTTT
TRBV18	TRBJ2-3	16	NA	NA	CASSPRLGDSTDTQYF	TGTGCCAGCTCACCACGACTAGGAGATAGCACAGATACGCAGTATTTT
TRBV7-9	TRBJ2-3	12	NA	NA	CASSSDFYTQYF	TGTGCCAGCAGCTCGGACTTTTATACGCAGTATTTT
TRBV28	TRBJ2-7	16	few	TRBD1	CASSLFRDRGYYEQYF	TGTGCCAGCAGTTTATTCAGGGACAGGGGTTACTACGAGCAGTACTTC
TRBV27	TRBJ2-3	14	NA	NA	CASSLGYATDTQYF	TGTGCCAGCAGTTTAGGTTATGCGACAGATACGCAGTATTTT
TRBV5-1	TRBJ2-1	14	few	NA	CASSSSKGHSEQFF	TGCGCCAGCAGCTCCTCCAAGGGACACTCGGAGCAGTTCTTC